Given below is one TCR beta chain in context. The CDR3 is 15 residues long. The J segment lost 6 bases and the V segment lost 1 base, leaving 4 bases of the junction unmatched. Germline-derived CDR1 and CDR2 are LGHDT and YNNKEL (reference sequence). These data originate in a study of blood T cell repertoires in COVID-19. Produced via immunoSEQ multiplex PCR; TCRdb's table is partial and in-frame only. The data show some 120,000 clones, about 89% seen once. Input material: peripheral blood. The chain couples TRBV3-1 (or the pseudogene TRBV3-2) to TRBJ1-5; 9 positions agree with TRBD1. The TCR sequence derives from a woman aged 60-75 years with acute or convalescent COVID-19. The CDR3 sequence: CASSQGTGDGQPQHF. The CDR3 coding sequence is TGTGCCAGCAGCCAAGGGACAGGGGACGGTCAGCCCCAGCATTTT.